The 2 T cell receptor beta chains given below trace back to one sample, sequenced in a study of technical replicates of blood from a handful of donors. Sequenced by immunoSEQ multiplex PCR; TCRdb stores in-frame clones only, minus some. The data contain approximately 70,000 clones, 95% to 98% of them singletons. Sequencing was done on a sample of T cells isolated from PBMCs. The receptors derive from a human donor in good health.

This sequence joins TRBV10-1 and TRBJ2-7, with 7 bases lining up with TRBD1. This CDR3 is 14 amino acids long. V was clipped by 5 bases and J by 5 bases; unmatched bases: 9. CDR1 and CDR2 (germline): WNHNN, SYGVQD (reference sequence). CDR3 in DNA: TGCGCCAGCAGTCGTCTCGGACAGGCGAACGAGCAGTACTTC. This translates into CASSRLGQANEQYF.

The CDR3 reads CASSLWGVAGGLANEQFF. The CDR3, as DNA: TGTGCCAGCAGTTTATGGGGGGTGGCGGGAGGGCTCGCGAATGAGCAGTTCTTC. V usage is TRBV28 and J usage is TRBJ2-1; 9 bases map to TRBD2. Germline CDR1 reads MDHEN; CDR2 reads SYDVKM. Germline trimming cut 0 bases from V and 7 bases from J; bases unmatched to any gene: 13. The CDR3 loop spans 18 amino acids.